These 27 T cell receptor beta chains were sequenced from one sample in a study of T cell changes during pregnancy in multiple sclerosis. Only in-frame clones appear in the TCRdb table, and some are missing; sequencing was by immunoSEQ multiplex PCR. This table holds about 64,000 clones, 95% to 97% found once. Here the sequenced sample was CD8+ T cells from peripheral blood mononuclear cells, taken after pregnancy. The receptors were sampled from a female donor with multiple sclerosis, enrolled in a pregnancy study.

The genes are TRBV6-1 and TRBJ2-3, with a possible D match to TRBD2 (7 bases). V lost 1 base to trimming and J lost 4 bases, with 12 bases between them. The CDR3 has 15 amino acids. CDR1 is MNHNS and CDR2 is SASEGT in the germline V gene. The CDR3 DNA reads TGTGCCAGCAGTGAAGATGGAGGGGGGGCAGATACGCAGTATTTT. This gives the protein CASSEDGGGADTQYF.

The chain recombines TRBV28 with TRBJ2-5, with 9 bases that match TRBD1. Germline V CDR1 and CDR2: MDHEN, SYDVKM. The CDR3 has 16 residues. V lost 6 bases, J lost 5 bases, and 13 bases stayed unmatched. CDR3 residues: CASSPTGTGLMETQYF. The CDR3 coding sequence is TGTGCCAGCAGCCCGACCGGGACAGGGCTAATGGAGACCCAGTACTTC.

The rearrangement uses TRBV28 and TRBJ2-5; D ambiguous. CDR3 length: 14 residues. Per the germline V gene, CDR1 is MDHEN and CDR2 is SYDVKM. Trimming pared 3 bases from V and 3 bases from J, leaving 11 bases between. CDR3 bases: TGTGCCAGCAGTTTTATCGCGGAAAAAGAGACCCAGTACTTC. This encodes CASSFIAEKETQYF.

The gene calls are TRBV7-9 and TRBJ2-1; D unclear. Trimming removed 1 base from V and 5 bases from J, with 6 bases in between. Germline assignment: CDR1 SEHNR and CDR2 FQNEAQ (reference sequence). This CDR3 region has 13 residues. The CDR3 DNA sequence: TGTGCCAGCAGCTTAGTCAGAAACAATGAGCAGTTCTTC. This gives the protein CASSLVRNNEQFF.

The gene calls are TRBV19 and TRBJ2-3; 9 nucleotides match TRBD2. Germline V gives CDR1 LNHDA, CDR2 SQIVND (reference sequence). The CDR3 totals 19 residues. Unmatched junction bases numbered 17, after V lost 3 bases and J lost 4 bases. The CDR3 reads CASSISLASGTSNSDTQYF. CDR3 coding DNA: TGTGCCAGTAGTATTTCCCTAGCGTCCGGGACTAGCAATTCAGATACGCAGTATTTT. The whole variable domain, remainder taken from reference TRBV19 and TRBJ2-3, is DGGITQSPKYLFRKEGQNVTLSCEQNLNHDAMYWYRQDPGQGLRLIYYSQIVNDFQKGDIAEGYSVSREKKESFPLTVTSAQKNPTAFYLCASSISLASGTSNSDTQYFGPGTRLTVL.

CDR3 sequence (DNA): TGTGCCAGCAGCTTAGTAGGCAGGGACTCTGGGTATGAGCAGTTCTTC. Its protein is CASSLVGRDSGYEQFF. The rearrangement links TRBV7-2 to TRBJ2-1; D possibly corresponds to TRBD2 (6 bases). CDR3 size: 16 residues. Germline V gives CDR1 SGHTA, CDR2 FQGNSA. Trimming stripped 1 base from V and 8 bases from J, with 18 bases between. Combining the CDR3 with reference TRBV7-2 and TRBJ2-1 gives the whole variable domain GAGVSQSPSNKVTEKGKDVELRCDPISGHTALYWYRQSLGQGLEFLIYFQGNSAPDKSGLPSDRFSAERTGGSVSTLTIQRTQQEDSAVYLCASSLVGRDSGYEQFFGPGTRLTVL.

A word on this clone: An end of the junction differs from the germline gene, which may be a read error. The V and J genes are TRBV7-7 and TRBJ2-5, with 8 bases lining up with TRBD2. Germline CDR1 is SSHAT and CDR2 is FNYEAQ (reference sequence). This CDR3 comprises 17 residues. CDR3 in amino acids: CASSFGLAGPRGETQYF. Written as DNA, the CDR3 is TGTGCTAGCAGCTTCGGGCTAGCGGGCCCCAGAGGAGAGACCCAGTACTTC.

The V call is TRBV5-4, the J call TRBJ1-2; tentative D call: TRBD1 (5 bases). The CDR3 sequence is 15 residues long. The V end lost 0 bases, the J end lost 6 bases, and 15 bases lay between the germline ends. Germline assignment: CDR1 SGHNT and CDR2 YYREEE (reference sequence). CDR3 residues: CASSLDRLGPNGYTF. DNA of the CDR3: TGTGCCAGCAGCTTGGATAGGCTGGGGCCTAATGGCTACACCTTC.

The CDR3 protein is CATSRSRMNTEAFF. For the CDR3, the DNA is TGTGCCACCAGCCGTTCGAGGATGAACACTGAAGCTTTCTTT. V and J are TRBV15 and TRBJ1-1; D unclear. Germline V gene lookup returns CDR1 LNHNV and CDR2 YYDKDF (reference sequence). The CDR3 totals 14 residues. V lost 5 bases to trimming and J lost 0 bases, with 10 bases between them.

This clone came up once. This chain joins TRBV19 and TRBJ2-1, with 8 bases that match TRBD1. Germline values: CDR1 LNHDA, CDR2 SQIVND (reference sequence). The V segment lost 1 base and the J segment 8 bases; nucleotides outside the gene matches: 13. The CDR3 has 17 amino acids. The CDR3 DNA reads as TGTGCCAGTAGTATAGCCGCGACGACAGGGGTCATTGATGAGCAGTTCTTC. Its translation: CASSIAATTGVIDEQFF. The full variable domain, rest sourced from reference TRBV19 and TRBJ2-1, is DGGITQSPKYLFRKEGQNVTLSCEQNLNHDAMYWYRQDPGQGLRLIYYSQIVNDFQKGDIAEGYSVSREKKESFPLTVTSAQKNPTAFYLCASSIAATTGVIDEQFFGPGTRLTVL.

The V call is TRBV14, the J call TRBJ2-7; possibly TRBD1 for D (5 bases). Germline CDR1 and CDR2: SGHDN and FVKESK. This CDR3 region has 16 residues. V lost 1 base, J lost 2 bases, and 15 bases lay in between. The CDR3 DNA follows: TGTGCCAGCAGCCAAGCGACAGCCGTATTTGCCTACGAGCAGTACTTC. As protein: CASSQATAVFAYEQYF.

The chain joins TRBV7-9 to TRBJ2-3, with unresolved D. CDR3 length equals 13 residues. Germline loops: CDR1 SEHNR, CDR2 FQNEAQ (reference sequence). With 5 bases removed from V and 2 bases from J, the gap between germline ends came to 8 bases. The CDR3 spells CASSAAVTDTQYF. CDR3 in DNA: TGTGCCAGCAGCGCCGCGGTCACAGATACGCAGTATTTT.

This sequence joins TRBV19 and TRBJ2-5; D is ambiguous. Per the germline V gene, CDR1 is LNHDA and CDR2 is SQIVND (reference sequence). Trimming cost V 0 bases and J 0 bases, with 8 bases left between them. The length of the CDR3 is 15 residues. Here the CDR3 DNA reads TGTGCCAGTAGTATAGATCCCACAGACCAAGAGACCCAGTACTTC. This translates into CASSIDPTDQETQYF.

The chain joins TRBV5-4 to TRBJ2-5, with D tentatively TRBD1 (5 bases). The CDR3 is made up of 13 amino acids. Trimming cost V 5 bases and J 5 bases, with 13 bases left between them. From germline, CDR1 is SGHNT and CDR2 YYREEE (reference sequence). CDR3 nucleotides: TGTGCCAGCAGATCCGACAGTTGGGAGACCCAGTACTTC. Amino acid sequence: CASRSDSWETQYF.

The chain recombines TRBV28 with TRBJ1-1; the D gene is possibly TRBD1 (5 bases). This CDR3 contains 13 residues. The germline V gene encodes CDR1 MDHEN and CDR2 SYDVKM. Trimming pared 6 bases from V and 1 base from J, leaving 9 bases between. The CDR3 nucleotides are TGTGCCAGCAGCCTCGACAGGAACACTGAAGCTTTCTTT. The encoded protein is CASSLDRNTEAFF.

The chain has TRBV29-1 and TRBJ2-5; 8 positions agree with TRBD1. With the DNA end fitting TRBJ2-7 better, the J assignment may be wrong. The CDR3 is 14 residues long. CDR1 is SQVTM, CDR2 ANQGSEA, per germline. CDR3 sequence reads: CSVLYRDRGYEQYF. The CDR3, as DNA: TGCAGCGTTCTGTACCGTGACAGGGGCTACGAGCAGTACTTC.

Written as DNA, the CDR3 is TGTGCCAGCACTCAGACTAGCACAGATACGCAGTATTTT. This translates into CASTQTSTDTQYF. This rearrangement joins TRBV2 to TRBJ2-3; D gene uncertain. The CDR3 is 13 amino acids. V lost 7 bases and J lost 0, with 8 bases in between. Germline CDR1 is SNHLY and CDR2 is FYNNEI.

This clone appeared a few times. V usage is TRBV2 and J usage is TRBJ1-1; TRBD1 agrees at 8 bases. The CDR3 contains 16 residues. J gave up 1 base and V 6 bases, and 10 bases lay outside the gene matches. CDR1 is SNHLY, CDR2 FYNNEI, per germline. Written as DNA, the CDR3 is TGTGCCAGCAGCGACAGCAGGGGGCATGGGAACACTGAAGCTTTCTTT. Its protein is CASSDSRGHGNTEAFF.

The CDR3 coding sequence is TGTGCCAGCAGCCCTGACAATTTCGAGCAGTACTTC. Translated, it gives CASSPDNFEQYF. This chain joins TRBV27 and TRBJ2-7; no reliable D call. The CDR3 consists of 12 residues. Trimming left V 6 bases short and J 6 bases short, with 12 bases between. Per germline, CDR1 MNHEY and CDR2 SMNVEV (reference sequence).

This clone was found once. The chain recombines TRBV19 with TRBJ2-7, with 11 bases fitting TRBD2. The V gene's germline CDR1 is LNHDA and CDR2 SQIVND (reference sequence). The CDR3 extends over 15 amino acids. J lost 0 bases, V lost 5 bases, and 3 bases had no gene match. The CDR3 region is CASSAGLADSYEQYF. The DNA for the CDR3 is TGTGCCAGTAGTGCGGGACTAGCGGACTCCTACGAGCAGTACTTC. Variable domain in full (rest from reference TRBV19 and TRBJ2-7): DGGITQSPKYLFRKEGQNVTLSCEQNLNHDAMYWYRQDPGQGLRLIYYSQIVNDFQKGDIAEGYSVSREKKESFPLTVTSAQKNPTAFYLCASSAGLADSYEQYFGPGTRLTVT.

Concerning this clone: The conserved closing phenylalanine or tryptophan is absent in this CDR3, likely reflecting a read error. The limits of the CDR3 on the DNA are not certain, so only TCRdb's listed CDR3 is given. The CDR3: CASSQNPQG. The V call is TRBV4-1, the J call TRBJ1-6; the table's TRBD1 call for D was not verified on the DNA. Termini included, the CDR3 measures 9 amino acids. The germline gives CDR1 MGHRA, CDR2 YSYEKL.

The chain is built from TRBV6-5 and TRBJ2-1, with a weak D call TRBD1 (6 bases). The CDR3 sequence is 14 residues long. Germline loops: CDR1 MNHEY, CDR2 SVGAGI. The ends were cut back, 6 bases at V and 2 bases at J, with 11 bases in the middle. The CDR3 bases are TGTGCCAGCAGCCCAGGGGTTCCCTACAATGAGCAGTTCTTC. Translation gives CASSPGVPYNEQFF.

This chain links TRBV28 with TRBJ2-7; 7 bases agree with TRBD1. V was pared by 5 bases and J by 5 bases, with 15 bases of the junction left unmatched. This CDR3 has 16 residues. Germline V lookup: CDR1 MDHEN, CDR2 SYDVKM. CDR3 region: CASSPPTGVDKNEQYF. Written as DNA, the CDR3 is TGTGCCAGCAGTCCGCCTACAGGGGTAGACAAAAACGAGCAGTACTTC.

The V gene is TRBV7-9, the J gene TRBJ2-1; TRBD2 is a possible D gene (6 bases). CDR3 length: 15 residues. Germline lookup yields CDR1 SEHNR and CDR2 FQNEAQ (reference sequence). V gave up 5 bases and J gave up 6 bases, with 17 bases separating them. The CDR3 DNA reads TGTGCCAGCAGCGGGGAGGATGGGTCGGGCAATGAGCAGTTCTTC. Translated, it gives CASSGEDGSGNEQFF.

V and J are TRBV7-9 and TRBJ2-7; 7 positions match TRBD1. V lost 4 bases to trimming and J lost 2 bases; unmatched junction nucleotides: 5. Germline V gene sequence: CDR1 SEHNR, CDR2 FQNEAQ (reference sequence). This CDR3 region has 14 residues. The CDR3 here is CASSSRDSPYEQYF. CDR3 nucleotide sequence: TGTGCCAGCAGCTCCCGGGACAGCCCCTACGAGCAGTACTTC.

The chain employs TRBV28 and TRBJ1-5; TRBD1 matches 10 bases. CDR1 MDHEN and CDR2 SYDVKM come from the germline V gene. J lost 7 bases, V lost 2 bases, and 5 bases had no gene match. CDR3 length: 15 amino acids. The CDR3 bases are TGTGCCAGCAGTTTAGGACAGGGGGGTGTCCAGCCCCAGCATTTT. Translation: CASSLGQGGVQPQHF.

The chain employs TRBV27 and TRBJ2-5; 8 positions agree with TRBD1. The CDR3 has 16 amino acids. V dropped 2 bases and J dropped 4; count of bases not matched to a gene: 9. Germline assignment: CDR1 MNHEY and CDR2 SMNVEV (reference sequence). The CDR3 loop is CASSLVGRGTGETQYF. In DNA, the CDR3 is TGTGCCAGCAGTTTAGTAGGCAGGGGGACAGGAGAGACCCAGTACTTC.